The rows below give T cell receptor beta chains drawn from one sample of a study of T cells after yellow fever vaccination. One entry per CDR3 protein, called by TCRdb with MiXCR from the 5' RACE reads. Of 200,000 to 250,000 distinct CDR3 sequences in the sample, approximately 3.2% are singletons; the top ten hold around 3%. The specimen comprised CD4+ T cells sorted from PBMCs, sampled 10 days after the yellow fever booster vaccination. These receptors were obtained from a man aged 18 to 29 who received the YFV17D yellow fever vaccine. Each CDR3 is given with its conserved first and last residue. The D gene is left open where the match is weak. Expanded clones are given a class, and other clones once, few, many or no size at all.

J gene | clone size | D gene | V gene | CDR3 DNA | CDR3 protein
TRBJ2-5 | few | TRBD1 | TRBV5-1 | TGCGCCAGCACCACAGGACAGGGGACCCAAGAGACCCAGTACTTC | CASTTGQGTQETQYF
TRBJ2-4 | many | NA | TRBV20-1 | TGCAGTGCTAGGCGGGACACTGAAAACATTCAGTACTTC | CSARRDTENIQYF
TRBJ1-5 | few | TRBD1 | TRBV15 | TGTGCCACCAGCAGAGACCGCAGACAGGGGGTTGGCAATCAGCCCCAGCATTTT | CATSRDRRQGVGNQPQHF
TRBJ1-4 | few | NA | TRBV9 | TGTGCCAGCGAGCTTTTGGCAACTAATGAAAAACTGTTTTTT | CASELLATNEKLFF
TRBJ2-5 | NA | NA | TRBV5-4 | TGTGCCAGCAGCTTGAGAGGGTGGGAGCAAGAGACCCAGTACTTC | CASSLRGWEQETQYF
TRBJ1-1 | many | NA | TRBV6-1 | TGTGCCAGCAGTGAAATGTTGGGGGACACTGAAGCTTTCTTT | CASSEMLGDTEAFF
TRBJ2-5 | many | NA | TRBV12-3/TRBV12-4 | TGTGCCAGCAGCGACGGGACTGCTCAAGAGACCCAGTACTTC | CASSDGTAQETQYF
TRBJ2-5 | NA | TRBD1 | TRBV6-5 | TGTGCCAGCAGCCGATACAGGGGTCTCGGGTACCAAGAGACCCAGTACTTC | CASSRYRGLGYQETQYF
TRBJ2-7 | NA | TRBD1 | TRBV11-1 | TGTGCCAGCAGCTTGGACAGGATAGCCGAGCAGTACTTC | CASSLDRIAEQYF
TRBJ1-1 | few | NA | TRBV28 | TGTGCCACCTTGGGCACTGAAGCTTTCTTT | CATLGTEAFF
TRBJ2-1 | many | TRBD2 | TRBV20-1 | TGCAGTGCTGTAGCGGGGGCTTACAATGAGCAGTTCTTC | CSAVAGAYNEQFF
TRBJ2-1 | NA | NA | TRBV6-2/TRBV6-3 | TGTGCCAGCAGTGCCGTTTACAATGAGCAGTTCTTC | CASSAVYNEQFF
TRBJ2-3 | few | NA | TRBV2 | TGTGCCAGCCCACGACCTGAGGGGGGGACCGCAGATACGCAGTATTTT | CASPRPEGGTADTQYF
TRBJ2-7 | NA | NA | TRBV4-3 | TGCGCCAGCAGCCAAGATGGGCGGGGTGATGCCGAGCAGTACTTC | CASSQDGRGDAEQYF
TRBJ2-3 | few | NA | TRBV5-1 | TGCGCCAGCAGCTCCACCCCTAGGCCAGATACGCAGTATTTT | CASSSTPRPDTQYF
TRBJ1-5 | many | NA | TRBV19 | TGTGCCAGTAGTGGGAGCGGGGGGCGTCAGCCCCAGCATTTT | CASSGSGGRQPQHF
TRBJ1-1 | NA | TRBD1 | TRBV18 | TGTGCCAGCTCATTTACAGGGGGAGAGGCTTTCTTT | CASSFTGGEAFF
TRBJ2-7 | NA | TRBD1 | TRBV20-1 | TGCAGTGCGGGGGACAGGGGGTCCTACGAGCAGTACTTC | CSAGDRGSYEQYF
TRBJ2-5 | many | NA | TRBV20-1 | TGCAGTGCTAAGGCGCCGGGGGAGACCCAGTACTTC | CSAKAPGETQYF
TRBJ1-1 | NA | NA | TRBV14 | TGTGCCAGCAGCCAAGAAGGAGCTCAGGGCACTGAAGCTTTCTTT | CASSQEGAQGTEAFF
TRBJ1-5 | many | TRBD1 | TRBV20-1 | TGCAGTGCTAAGACAGGGGACCAGCCCCAGCATTTT | CSAKTGDQPQHF
TRBJ1-5 | few | NA | TRBV5-8 | TGTGCCAGCAGCTTGTGGGCAGGTTCTAGCAATCAGCCCCAGCATTTT | CASSLWAGSSNQPQHF
TRBJ2-1 | many | NA | TRBV25-1 | TGTGCCAGCAGTGCCTTCAAAGGTTTCAATGAGCAGTTCTTC | CASSAFKGFNEQFF
TRBJ1-5 | NA | NA | TRBV2 | TGTGCCAGCAGTGCACAGGGTGGAAATAGCAATCAGCCCCAGCATTTT | CASSAQGGNSNQPQHF
TRBJ2-1 | few | TRBD2 | TRBV7-9 | TGTGCCAGCAGCCCTTTCGGGGGGAACAATGAGCAGTTCTTC | CASSPFGGNNEQFF
TRBJ1-1 | many | NA | TRBV5-6 | TGTGCCAGCAGCTTGGGGGGGGCCCGTGGTTTCTTT | CASSLGGARGFF
TRBJ1-2 | many | NA | TRBV7-3 | TGTGCCAGCAGCGCAAAGGACTATGGCTACACCTTC | CASSAKDYGYTF
TRBJ1-4 | NA | TRBD1 | TRBV5-4 | TGTGCCAGCAGCGACCGGACAGGGCATGAAAAACTGTTTTTT | CASSDRTGHEKLFF
TRBJ2-3 | many | TRBD1 | TRBV5-1 | TGCGCCAGCAGCTTCGAATGGGACAGCTATGATACGCAGTATTTT | CASSFEWDSYDTQYF
TRBJ2-1 | many | TRBD1 | TRBV12-5 | TGTGCTAGTGGTTCAGGGGGCTCCTACAATGAGCAGTTCTTC | CASGSGGSYNEQFF
TRBJ2-3 | NA | TRBD2 | TRBV10-3 | TGTGCCATCAGTGTCGGGGGGTCTGGCACAGATACGCAGTATTTT | CAISVGGSGTDTQYF
TRBJ2-6 | NA | NA | TRBV7-8 | TGTGCCAGCAGCTCTCGCCACGGACGGCCCTCTGGGGCCAACGTCCTGACTTTC | CASSSRHGRPSGANVLTF
TRBJ1-5 | many | NA | TRBV11-2 | TGTGCCAGCAGCTTAGAGTTCGGACAGCCCCAGCATTTT | CASSLEFGQPQHF
TRBJ2-5 | many | NA | TRBV7-9 | TGTGCCAGCAGCTTCGCCGAGACCCAGTACTTC | CASSFAETQYF
TRBJ1-2 | NA | NA | TRBV4-3 | TGCGCCAGCAGCCACGACTCATCCTCCTCCAGGGGTAGCTATGGCTACACCTTC | CASSHDSSSSRGSYGYTF
TRBJ1-6 | many | NA | TRBV5-6 | TGTGCCAGCAGCCCCCTTTCGCAGCTAAATTCACCCCTCCACTTT | CASSPLSQLNSPLHF
TRBJ1-4 | many | TRBD1 | TRBV12-3/TRBV12-4 | TGTGCCAGCAGTTGGGACAGGGGGAATGAAAAACTGTTTTTT | CASSWDRGNEKLFF
TRBJ2-5 | many | NA | TRBV6-5 | TGTGCCAGCAGTAGGGGACCCGGAGGGCGAGAGACCCAGTACTTC | CASSRGPGGRETQYF
TRBJ1-4 | many | NA | TRBV28 | TGTGCCAGCAGTCCCGTATGGAGGTATGAAAAACTGTTTTTT | CASSPVWRYEKLFF
TRBJ1-4 | few | NA | TRBV30 | TGTGCCTTCGCCGAAGATTCGGGTGAAAAACTGTTTTTT | CAFAEDSGEKLFF
TRBJ1-3 | NA | TRBD1 | TRBV20-1 | TGCAGTGCCAGACCGGGGACAGGGCCTGGAAACACCATATATTTT | CSARPGTGPGNTIYF
TRBJ2-7 | few | TRBD2 | TRBV20-1 | TGCAGTGCTAGGACTAGCGGACTCTCCTACGAGCAGTACTTC | CSARTSGLSYEQYF